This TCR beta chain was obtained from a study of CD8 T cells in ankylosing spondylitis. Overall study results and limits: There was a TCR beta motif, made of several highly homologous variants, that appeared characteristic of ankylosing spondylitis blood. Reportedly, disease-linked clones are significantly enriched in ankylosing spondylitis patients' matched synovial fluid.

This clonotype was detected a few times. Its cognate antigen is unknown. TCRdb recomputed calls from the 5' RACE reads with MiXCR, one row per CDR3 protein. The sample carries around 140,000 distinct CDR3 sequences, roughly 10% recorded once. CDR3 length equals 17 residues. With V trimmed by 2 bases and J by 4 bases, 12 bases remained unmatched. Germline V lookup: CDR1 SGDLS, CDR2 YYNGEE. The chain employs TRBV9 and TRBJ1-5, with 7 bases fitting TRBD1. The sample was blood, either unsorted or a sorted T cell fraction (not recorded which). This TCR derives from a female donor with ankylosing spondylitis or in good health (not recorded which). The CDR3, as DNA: TGTGCCAGCAGCGTTGGGCCAGGGGGACAGCTGAATCAGCCCCAGCATTTT. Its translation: CASSVGPGGQLNQPQHF.